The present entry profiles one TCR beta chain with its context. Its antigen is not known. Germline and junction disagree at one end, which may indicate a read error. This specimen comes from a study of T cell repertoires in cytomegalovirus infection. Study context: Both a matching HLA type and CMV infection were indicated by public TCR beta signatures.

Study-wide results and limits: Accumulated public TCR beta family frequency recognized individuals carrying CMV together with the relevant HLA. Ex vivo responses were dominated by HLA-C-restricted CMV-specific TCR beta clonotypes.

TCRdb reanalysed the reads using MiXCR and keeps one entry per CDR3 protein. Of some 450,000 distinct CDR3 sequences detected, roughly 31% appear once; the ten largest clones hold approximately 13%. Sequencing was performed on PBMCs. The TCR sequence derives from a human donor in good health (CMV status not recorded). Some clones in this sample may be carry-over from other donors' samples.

CDR3 loop: CSAREGTKIEEFF. CDR3 coding DNA: TGCAGTGCTAGAGAAGGGACCAAAATTGAGGAGTTCTTC. This chain uses TRBV20-1 with TRBJ2-1; TRBD1 or TRBD2 may be the D gene (5 bases each). The CDR3 length is 13 residues. The germline gives CDR1 DFQATT, CDR2 SNEGSKA (reference sequence).